A selection of T cell receptor beta chains follows, all from one sample in a study of long-term antiretroviral therapy in people with HIV. Clones were read by immunoSEQ multiplex PCR, and TCRdb kept only the in-frame ones, dropping some. This sample has around 9,700 clones, with roughly three quarters found just once. Sequencing was performed on unsorted PBMCs, taken 1.8 years before starting antiretroviral therapy. The receptor source for this set is a man aged 35 to 55 with HIV. Each CDR3 is given with its conserved first and last residue. The order of the fields is V gene, D gene, J gene, clone size, CDR3 DNA, CDR3 protein. A D gene is named only where the DNA matches it firmly. Clone sizes are given selectively: once, few, many, or a class where the clone is expanded.

>TRBV13|NA|TRBJ1-4|NA
TGTGCCAGCAAGTCGTCCTTTAATGAAAAACTGTTTTTT
CASKSSFNEKLFF
>TRBV20-1|NA|TRBJ1-2|NA
TGCAGTGCCGGGGAGGGCTATGGCTACACCTTC
CSAGEGYGYTF
>TRBV19|NA|TRBJ2-7|NA
TGTGCCAGTAGTATAGGGACAGATTCCTACGAGCAGTACTTC
CASSIGTDSYEQYF
>TRBV25-1|NA|TRBJ1-6|NA
TGTGCCAGCAGTGCTGGACAGAGCTATAATTCACCCCTCCACTTT
CASSAGQSYNSPLHF
>TRBV30|NA|TRBJ1-2|few
TGTGCCTGGAGTCAACTCCCGGGACCGGTGCTCTATGGCTACACCTTC
CAWSQLPGPVLYGYTF
>TRBV9|NA|TRBJ2-7|NA
TGTGCCAGCAGCGTAGCTTTTGGTACTCGACAAGGCGAGCAGTACTTC
CASSVAFGTRQGEQYF
>TRBV29-1|NA|TRBJ2-7|few
TGCAGCGTTGAAGACTGGCAGGGAAGTTACGAGCAGTACTTC
CSVEDWQGSYEQYF
>TRBV5-8|TRBD1|TRBJ2-4|NA
TGTGCCAGCACCCCCTTTGGGACAGGGGGGGAGAAAGCCAAAAACATTCAGTACTTC
CASTPFGTGGEKAKNIQYF
>TRBV19|TRBD1|TRBJ1-6|NA
TGTGCCAGTAGTAAGGGACAGAATAATTCACCCCTCCACTTT
CASSKGQNNSPLHF
>TRBV10-3|NA|TRBJ1-1|few
TGTGCCATCGGACAGCCGAACACTGAAGCTTTCTTT
CAIGQPNTEAFF
>TRBV7-9|NA|TRBJ2-5|NA
TGTGCCAGCAGCTTAGCGTTGGGTCAAGAGACCCAGTACTTC
CASSLALGQETQYF
>TRBV15|TRBD1|TRBJ2-2|few
TGTGCCACCAGCAGAGGACAGGGAAACACCGGGGAGCTGTTTTTT
CATSRGQGNTGELFF
>TRBV27|TRBD2|TRBJ2-7|NA
TGTGCCAGCAGTTGCGAGTTAGCGGGGTGGGGCTCCTACGAGCAGTACTTC
CASSCELAGWGSYEQYF
>TRBV5-5|NA|TRBJ2-1|NA
TGTGCCAGCAGCTTGATTAACTCCTACAATGAGCAGTTCTTC
CASSLINSYNEQFF
>TRBV7-9|NA|TRBJ2-7|NA
TGTGCCAGCAGCACTAGCCTGGGGATGGAGGGTTCGACCTACGAGCAGTACTTC
CASSTSLGMEGSTYEQYF
>TRBV27|TRBD1|TRBJ1-6|NA
TGTGCCAGCAGTTTTACAGGGGGTGATTCACCCCTCCACTTT
CASSFTGGDSPLHF
>TRBV13|NA|TRBJ2-6|NA
TGTGCCAGCAGCCGACGGGTCTCCGGGGCCAACGTCCTGACTTTC
CASSRRVSGANVLTF
>TRBV6-6|NA|TRBJ2-2|NA
TGTGCCATACCTCAGCCAGGCGGGAACACCGGGGAGCTGTTTTTT
CAIPQPGGNTGELFF
>TRBV2|TRBD2|TRBJ2-1|NA
TGTGCCAGCAGTGAAGGGGTAGCGGGGGGGCAGTTCTTC
CASSEGVAGGQFF
>TRBV4-1|NA|TRBJ2-7|NA
TGCGCCAGCAGCCAAATAACGGACAGCTACGAGCAGTACTTC
CASSQITDSYEQYF
>TRBV5-1|NA|TRBJ2-1|NA
TGCGCCAGCAGCTTGACTAGCTCCCCCTACAATGAGCAGTTCTTC
CASSLTSSPYNEQFF
>TRBV29-1|TRBD1|TRBJ1-5|NA
TGCAGCGTTGAAGACCGGGACAGAATTCAGCATTTT
CSVEDRDRIQHF
>TRBV19|NA|TRBJ1-1|NA
TGTGCCAGTAGTATAGGAGGAGACACTGAAGCTTTCTTT
CASSIGGDTEAFF
>TRBV4-1|NA|TRBJ1-1|NA
TGCGCCAGCAGCCAAGTTGAGACTGAAGCTTTCTTT
CASSQVETEAFF
>TRBV30|NA|TRBJ1-5|few
TGTGCCTGGAGTTCCCAGGGTTATCAGCCCCAGCATTTT
CAWSSQGYQPQHF
>TRBV7-2|TRBD1|TRBJ1-1|NA
TGTGCCAGCAGCTTAAGGGGGCAAACTGAAGCTTTCTTT
CASSLRGQTEAFF
>TRBV7-8|NA|TRBJ2-3|once
TGTGCCAGCAGCCCGGGGACTTCACCACATCGGGATACGCAGTATTTT
CASSPGTSPHRDTQYF
>TRBV4-1|TRBD1|TRBJ1-5|NA
TGCGCCAGCAGCCTACAGGGGAAGGATCAGCCCCAGCATTTT
CASSLQGKDQPQHF
>TRBV7-2|NA|TRBJ2-1|once
TGTGCCAGCAGCTCCGGGTCGAGCTCCTACAATGAGCAGTTCTTC
CASSSGSSSYNEQFF
>TRBV4-2|TRBD2|TRBJ2-7|NA
TGTGCCAGCAGCCAAGTTCAAGCGGGGGGGCACGAGCAGTACTTC
CASSQVQAGGHEQYF
>TRBV7-9|TRBD1|TRBJ2-2|NA
TGTGCCAGCATCATCTTAGGGACAGGGGGCATCGGGGAGCTGTTTTTT
CASIILGTGGIGELFF
>TRBV2|TRBD1|TRBJ2-5|NA
TGTGCCACCCTACAGGGGACAGGCTACCAAGAGACCCAGTACTTC
CATLQGTGYQETQYF
>TRBV5-4|NA|TRBJ2-6|NA
TGTGCCAGCAGCCGGGACTTCAGCTCTGGGGCCAACGTCCTGACTTTC
CASSRDFSSGANVLTF
>TRBV6-5|NA|TRBJ1-3|NA
TGTGCCAGCAGTTACTCTGGCAGGAGCTCTGGAAACACCATATATTTT
CASSYSGRSSGNTIYF
>TRBV27|NA|TRBJ2-4|NA
TGTGCCAGCAGTTTATCGACCGGGACCCAAGGGAACATTCAGTACTTC
CASSLSTGTQGNIQYF
>TRBV30|NA|TRBJ1-1|NA
TGTGCCTGGAGTGTAAAAACAGCAGGGGATACCACTGAAGCTTTCTTT
CAWSVKTAGDTTEAFF
>TRBV5-6|TRBD1|TRBJ2-7|NA
TGTGCCAGCAGCTCTAGGACAGGGGGCTACGAGCAGTACTTC
CASSSRTGGYEQYF
>TRBV5-8|NA|TRBJ2-7|NA
TGTGCCAGCAGCTTGTGGGGGAGCCCCTACGAGCAGTACTTC
CASSLWGSPYEQYF
>TRBV14|NA|TRBJ1-1|NA
TGTGCCAGCAGCAGGGTTATGAACACTGAAGCTTTCTTT
CASSRVMNTEAFF
>TRBV5-1|TRBD1|TRBJ2-7|few
TGCGCCAGCAGCTTGTTCACAGGGGCTCGCGAGCAGTACTTC
CASSLFTGAREQYF
>TRBV4-1|TRBD1|TRBJ2-3|NA
TGCGCCAGCAGCCGAGACCGGGACAGGGGTACCCCAGATACGCAGTATTTT
CASSRDRDRGTPDTQYF
>TRBV4-1|NA|TRBJ1-2|once
TGCGCCAGCAGCCAATTTACCCTACAGGGCTACTATGGCTACACCTTC
CASSQFTLQGYYGYTF
>TRBV5-1|NA|TRBJ2-3|once
TGCGCCAGCAGCGGTCAGCCGGCAGATACGCAGTATTTT
CASSGQPADTQYF
>TRBV5-6|NA|TRBJ1-6|NA
TGTGCCAGCAGCTTGAACAGGGCCTATAATTCACCCCTCCACTTT
CASSLNRAYNSPLHF
>TRBV10-3|NA|TRBJ1-1|NA
TGTGCCATCAGTGAGCAGTTGAACACTGAAGCTTTCTTT
CAISEQLNTEAFF
>TRBV5-1|NA|TRBJ1-1|NA
TGCGCCAGCAGCCCTGCCGCGGGAGAAGCTTTCTTT
CASSPAAGEAFF
>TRBV6-1|NA|TRBJ2-3|NA
TGTGCCAGCAGTGAATTCGCGGGGCCCACAGATACGCAGTATTTT
CASSEFAGPTDTQYF
>TRBV5-1|TRBD1|TRBJ2-2|NA
TGCGCCAGCAGCTTGATACAGGGGCGAAGTCCTGGGGAGCTGTTTTTT
CASSLIQGRSPGELFF